The 31 T cell receptor beta chains presented below share a single source sample, sequenced in a study of T cell responses to AZD1222 COVID-19 vaccine (dated by TCRdb to about 2021). The library was prepared using the immunoSEQ multiplex PCR assay. Held by TCRdb, this immuneACCESS table contains in-frame sequences only and omits some clones. Under half of the omission traces to an unresolved V gene where checked; the cause of the rest is unknown. In all, the sample holds 95,000 to 150,000 clones, and 80% to 95% of those were seen once. The ten largest make up roughly 7.9% of the sample. The time point label here, explained by the study, means: about 28 days (+/-7) after the second vaccine dose. Sequencing used peripheral blood, obtained 28 days after the second AZD1222 dose. The origin of the receptors is an adult who received the AZD1222 COVID-19 vaccine.

The chain couples TRBV6-6 to TRBJ2-1; tentatively, D is TRBD1 or TRBD2 (5 bases each). The CDR3 contains 13 residues. Trimming pared 8 bases from V and 8 bases from J, leaving 16 bases between. Germline-derived CDR1 and CDR2 are MNHNY and SVGAGI (reference sequence). DNA for the CDR3: TGTGCCAGCCGTCCGTGGGGGTTCGATGAGCAGTTCTTC. Its protein is CASRPWGFDEQFF.

The chain employs TRBV2 and TRBJ2-1; tentative D call: TRBD1 (5 bases). Germline V CDR1 and CDR2: SNHLY, FYNNEI. Trimming took 3 bases from V and 0 from J, leaving 6 bases between them. CDR3 length: 14 residues. Here the CDR3 DNA reads TGTGCCAGCAGTGACAGGGTCTCCTACAATGAGCAGTTCTTC. It encodes CASSDRVSYNEQFF. Full variable domain (remainder filled in from reference TRBV2 and TRBJ2-1): EPEVTQTPSHQVTQMGQEVILRCVPISNHLYFYWYRQILGQKVEFLVSFYNNEISEKSEIFDDQFSVERPDGSNFTLKIRSTKLEDSAMYFCASSDRVSYNEQFFGPGTRLTVL.

The chain couples TRBV7-8 to TRBJ2-7; D may match TRBD1 or TRBD2 (5 bases each). There are 16 residues in the CDR3. Germline V gene sequence: CDR1 SGHVS, CDR2 FQNEAQ. V was cut by 5 bases and J by 0 bases, with 17 bases left in between. The CDR3 sequence is CASSLLGGAGSYEQYF. In DNA form, the CDR3 reads TGTGCCAGCAGCCTCCTTGGGGGTGCGGGCTCCTACGAGCAGTACTTC.

The rearrangement uses TRBV12-3 or TRBV12-4 and TRBJ1-1; 7 nucleotides agree with TRBD1. V was pared by 7 bases and J by 10 bases, with 12 bases of the junction left unmatched. The CDR3 is made up of 13 amino acids. The CDR3 reads CASTSTGSGSAFF. The CDR3 region has the DNA TGTGCCAGCACGTCGACAGGGTCGGGTTCAGCTTTCTTT.

The chain couples TRBV4-2 to TRBJ2-1; TRBD1 matches 7 bases. Trimming took 3 bases from V and 7 from J; bases not matched to a gene: 6. Germline CDR1 and CDR2: LGHNA and YNFKEQ. The CDR3 contains 14 residues. The CDR3 here is CASSQATGRNEQFF. The CDR3 coding sequence is TGTGCCAGCAGCCAGGCGACAGGGCGAAATGAGCAGTTCTTC.

V and J are TRBV18 and TRBJ1-6, with D maybe TRBD1 (5 bases). In germline, CDR1 is KGHSH, CDR2 LQKENI. This CDR3 is built from 16 residues. V was shortened by 1 base and J by 7 bases, with 14 bases between the two germline ends. The CDR3 DNA reads as TGTGCCAGCTCACCACTTAGGGCCAGGGTCAATTCACCCCTCCACTTT. This translates into CASSPLRARVNSPLHF.

The chain recombines TRBV27 with TRBJ2-2; a possible D gene is TRBD2 (5 bases). Germline V gene sequence: CDR1 MNHEY, CDR2 SMNVEV (reference sequence). Trimming took 5 bases from V and 3 from J, leaving 19 bases between them. This CDR3 has 17 amino acids. CDR3 region: CASSQGQRSWDTGELFF. Written as DNA, the CDR3 is TGTGCCAGCAGTCAAGGGCAGCGGAGTTGGGACACCGGGGAGCTGTTTTTT.

This clone was observed many times. This rearrangement joins TRBV25-1 to TRBJ2-3; 8 bases line up with TRBD2. Germline V gene sequence: CDR1 MGHDK, CDR2 SYGVNS. Unmatched junction bases numbered 2, after V lost 2 bases and J lost 4 bases. This CDR3 is 14 amino acids long. The CDR3 sequence: CASSEGTRSDTQYF. For the CDR3, the DNA is TGTGCCAGCAGTGAAGGGACTAGATCAGATACGCAGTATTTT. The entire variable domain, with the rest obtained from reference TRBV25-1 and TRBJ2-3, is as follows: EADIYQTPRYLVIGTGKKITLECSQTMGHDKMYWYQQDPGMELHLIHYSYGVNSTEKGDLSSESTVSRIRTEHFPLTLESARPSHTSQYLCASSEGTRSDTQYFGPGTRLTVL.

J is TRBJ1-5 and V is TRBV19, with no clear D. V was pared by 3 bases and J by 6 bases, with 12 bases between. This CDR3 is built from 14 residues. From germline, CDR1 is LNHDA and CDR2 SQIVND (reference sequence). CDR3 nucleotide sequence: TGTGCCAGTAGTATTTGGGGAAGTGGTCAGCCCCAGCATTTT. Its translation: CASSIWGSGQPQHF.

The V call is TRBV10-2, the J call TRBJ2-4, with 7 bases identical to TRBD2. After removal of 6 bases from V and 5 bases from J, the junction contained 1 base not matched to a gene. The length of the CDR3 is 12 residues. Germline V gene lookup returns CDR1 WSHSY and CDR2 SAAADI. The CDR3 protein is CASRSGENIQYF. The CDR3 nucleotides are TGCGCCAGCAGGAGCGGGGAAAACATTCAGTACTTC.

The chain recombines TRBV27 with TRBJ2-3; D gene uncertain. Germline V gene sequence: CDR1 MNHEY, CDR2 SMNVEV (reference sequence). This CDR3 has 14 residues. V lost 7 bases, J lost 2 bases, and 13 bases lay in between. The CDR3 loop is CASTLSPLTDTQYF. CDR3 coding DNA: TGTGCCAGCACCTTATCGCCCCTCACAGATACGCAGTATTTT.

This clone appeared once. This chain joins TRBV27 and TRBJ2-7; TRBD1 agrees at 7 bases. J gave up 6 bases and V 6 bases, and 17 bases lay outside the gene matches. This CDR3 is 16 amino acids long. Looked up from germline, CDR1 is MNHEY and CDR2 is SMNVEV (reference sequence). The CDR3 loop is CASSRGGQGYGAEQYF. CDR3 bases: TGTGCCAGCAGCCGAGGGGGCCAGGGGTATGGGGCCGAGCAGTACTTC.

J is TRBJ1-5 and V is TRBV6-4, with D possibly TRBD1 on 5 matching bases. V lost 5 bases, J lost 4 bases, and 18 bases lay in between. Per the germline V gene, CDR1 is MRHNA and CDR2 is SNTAGT. CDR3 length: 16 amino acids. DNA of the CDR3: TGTGCCAGCAGTCCTCAGCCCGGGACTCCGAATCAGCCCCAGCATTTT. This encodes CASSPQPGTPNQPQHF.

J is TRBJ2-7 and V is TRBV27; 7 bases match TRBD1. CDR3 length: 16 amino acids. Per the germline V gene, CDR1 is MNHEY and CDR2 is SMNVEV (reference sequence). The V segment lost 3 bases and the J segment 6 bases; nucleotides outside the gene matches: 14. CDR3 loop: CASSLKRGLLPTEQYF. In nucleotides, the CDR3 is TGTGCCAGCAGTTTGAAAAGGGGGCTACTTCCGACCGAGCAGTACTTC.

This chain connects TRBV19 to TRBJ1-1, with 10 bases matching TRBD1. Germline V gene lookup returns CDR1 LNHDA and CDR2 SQIVND (reference sequence). With V trimmed by 3 bases and J by 6 bases, 7 bases remained unmatched. CDR3 size: 15 residues. The CDR3 region has the DNA TGTGCCAGTAGTATCCCCGACAGGGGGCGACCTGAAGCTTTCTTT. Its translation: CASSIPDRGRPEAFF.

The CDR3 spells CASSHRRGYEQYF. The CDR3 bases are TGCGCCAGCAGTCATAGGAGAGGCTACGAGCAGTACTTC. This chain joins TRBV23-1 and TRBJ2-7; D unresolved. TRBV23-1 is an ORF for which the function is uncertain. CDR3 length equals 13 residues. V was clipped by 3 bases and J by 3 bases, with 9 bases between them.

CDR3 sequence (DNA): TGTGCCAGCAGCCAACTCTCGCGGGGGGTAGTAAACAATGAGCAGTTCTTC. It codes for CASSQLSRGVVNNEQFF. The V call is TRBV4-2, the J call TRBJ2-1; TRBD2 matches at 8 bases. Germline loops: CDR1 LGHNA, CDR2 YNFKEQ. The CDR3 consists of 17 residues. The trim removed 2 bases at V and 5 bases at J, leaving 11 bases unmatched.

The chain carries TRBV14 and TRBJ1-1, with 7 positions matching TRBD1. CDR1 is SGHDN, CDR2 FVKESK, per germline. This CDR3 spans 14 amino acids. V lost 4 bases, J lost 4 bases, and 6 bases stayed unmatched. CDR3 nucleotide sequence: TGTGCCAGCAGCCTACGGGACAGCGGCACTGAAGCTTTCTTT. Its protein product is CASSLRDSGTEAFF.

The chain links TRBV6-5 to TRBJ1-5; D gene uncertain. The V end was cut by 0 bases, the J end by 0 bases, with 6 bases between. From germline, CDR1 is MNHEY and CDR2 SVGAGI. The length of the CDR3 is 15 residues. The CDR3 nucleotides read TGTGCCAGCAGTTACTCACAATATAGCAATCAGCCCCAGCATTTT. This gives the protein CASSYSQYSNQPQHF.

DNA for the CDR3: TGTGCCAGCAGCGAGGGACAGACGTACCAAGAGACCCAGTACTTC. It is translated as CASSEGQTYQETQYF. The V gene is TRBV6-5, the J gene TRBJ2-5; 7 nucleotides line up with TRBD1. The germline V gene has CDR1 MNHEY and CDR2 SVGAGI. The junction had 7 bases not matched to a gene; V was cut back by 6 bases and J by 0 bases. CDR3 length: 15 amino acids.

This clone showed up just once. The rearrangement links TRBV18 to TRBJ1-1; maybe TRBD1 (6 bases). The CDR3 extends over 16 amino acids. Germline CDR1 KGHSH, CDR2 LQKENI. V shed 1 base and J shed 2 bases, with 14 bases lying between them. The CDR3 reads CASSPRNPGTNTEAFF. The DNA for the CDR3 is TGTGCCAGCTCACCACGGAATCCCGGGACAAACACTGAAGCTTTCTTT.

The CDR3 DNA follows: TGCGCCAGCAGCGCCAGCCTAACCATGAACACTGAAGCTTTCTTT. Its translation is CASSASLTMNTEAFF. This chain uses TRBV4-1 with TRBJ1-1; unclear D gene. The CDR3 length is 15 residues. Germline CDR1 MGHRA, CDR2 YSYEKL. Trimming took 5 bases from V and 0 from J, leaving 13 bases between them.

The table lists this clone with a few counts. J is TRBJ2-7 and V is TRBV28; maybe TRBD2 (6 bases). Germline assignment: CDR1 MDHEN and CDR2 SYDVKM. This CDR3 is 15 amino acids long. V lost 7 bases and J 1 base, leaving 17 bases between the germline ends. The CDR3 spells CASNPWGDSSYEQYF. Written as DNA, the CDR3 is TGTGCCAGCAACCCCTGGGGGGACTCTTCCTACGAGCAGTACTTC.

This chain uses TRBV7-9 with TRBJ1-5; D might be TRBD1 (5 bases). Germline CDR1 is SEHNR and CDR2 is FQNEAQ (reference sequence). The CDR3 consists of 16 residues. The V end was cut by 3 bases, the J end by 2 bases, with 14 bases between. CDR3 bases: TGTGCCAGCAGCTTCGGATTATCGGGGGGCAATCAGCCCCAGCATTTT. It translates to CASSFGLSGGNQPQHF.

The rearrangement joins TRBV6-5 to TRBJ2-1, with D perhaps TRBD2 (5 bases). Germline-derived CDR1 and CDR2 are MNHEY and SVGAGI. The CDR3 is 16 residues long. The germline V and J ends were trimmed by 0 bases and 3 bases, with 12 bases remaining between them. CDR3 in DNA: TGTGCCAGCAGTTACTCCGGTGGCGGGCGCTACAATGAGCAGTTCTTC. This gives the protein CASSYSGGGRYNEQFF.

This clone was counted a single time. The chain couples TRBV4-1 to TRBJ2-7, with D tentatively TRBD1 (5 bases). Trimming shortened V by 2 bases and J by 4 bases, and 15 bases separated the two germline ends. The V gene's germline CDR1 is MGHRA and CDR2 YSYEKL. CDR3 length: 15 amino acids. The CDR3 nucleotides are TGCGCCAGCAGCCAAAAAAGGGGTTCAGGGTACGAGCAGTACTTC. Amino acid sequence: CASSQKRGSGYEQYF.

The J gene is TRBJ1-4, the V gene TRBV25-1; D unclear. V lost 3 bases and J lost 7, with 18 bases in between. Per the germline V gene, CDR1 is MGHDK and CDR2 is SYGVNS. The CDR3 contains 16 residues. This CDR3 is CASSEFSAARGEKLFF. The CDR3 DNA reads TGTGCCAGCAGTGAGTTTTCGGCGGCGAGAGGTGAAAAACTGTTTTTT.

The V call is TRBV19, the J call TRBJ2-7, with a possible D match to TRBD2 (5 bases). The CDR3 covers 15 residues. The V gene's germline CDR1 is LNHDA and CDR2 SQIVND (reference sequence). Between the trimmed V and J ends, which lost 5 bases and 1 base, there was a span of 15 bases. The CDR3 region has the DNA TGTGCCAGTAGTGGAGGCGGACTGCAATCCTACGAGCAGTACTTC. This sequence encodes CASSGGGLQSYEQYF.

This clone was seen a single time. V is TRBV27 and J is TRBJ2-2, with a possible D match to TRBD1 (7 bases). The CDR3 extends over 17 amino acids. With 1 base removed from V and 2 bases from J, the gap between germline ends came to 14 bases. Germline V gives CDR1 MNHEY, CDR2 SMNVEV (reference sequence). The CDR3 DNA reads TGTGCCAGCAGTTTATATACAGGGGAGGAAAACACCGGGGAGCTGTTTTTT. Translating it yields CASSLYTGEENTGELFF.

The V gene is TRBV6-1, the J gene TRBJ1-1; D is perhaps TRBD1 (6 bases). V dropped 4 bases and J dropped 4 bases, with 22 bases sitting between them. CDR3 length: 17 residues. CDR1 and CDR2 (germline): MNHNS, SASEGT. The CDR3 DNA sequence: TGTGCCAGCAGTGGAGGGGGAGGGGGGCAGGCGGTCACTGAAGCTTTCTTT. As protein: CASSGGGGGQAVTEAFF.

V gene TRBV10-3 combines with J gene TRBJ1-4; D gene unclear. The V gene lost 2 bases and the J gene lost 4 bases, with 8 bases spanning the gap. This CDR3 comprises 14 residues. Germline assignment: CDR1 ENHRY and CDR2 SYGVKD. The CDR3 sequence is CAISEDGFNEKLFF. The CDR3 DNA reads TGTGCCATCAGTGAGGACGGATTTAATGAAAAACTGTTTTTT.